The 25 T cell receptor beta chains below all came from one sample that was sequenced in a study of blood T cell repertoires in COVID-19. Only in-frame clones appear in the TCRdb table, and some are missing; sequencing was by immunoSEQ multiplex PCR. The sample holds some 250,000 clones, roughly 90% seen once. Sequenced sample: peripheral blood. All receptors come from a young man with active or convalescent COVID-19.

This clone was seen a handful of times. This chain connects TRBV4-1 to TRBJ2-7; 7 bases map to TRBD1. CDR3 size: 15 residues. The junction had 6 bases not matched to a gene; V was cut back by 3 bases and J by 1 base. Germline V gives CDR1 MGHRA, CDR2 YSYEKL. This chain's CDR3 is CASSQGRGISYEQYF. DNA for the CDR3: TGCGCCAGCAGCCAGGGCAGGGGGATATCCTACGAGCAGTACTTC.

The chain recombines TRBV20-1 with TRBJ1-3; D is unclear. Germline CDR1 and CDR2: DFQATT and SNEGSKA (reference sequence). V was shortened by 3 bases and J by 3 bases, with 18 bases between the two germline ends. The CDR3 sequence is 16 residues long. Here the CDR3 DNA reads TGCAGTGCTAGTGGCGGAAGCACGACCCTTGGAAACACCATATATTTT. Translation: CSASGGSTTLGNTIYF.

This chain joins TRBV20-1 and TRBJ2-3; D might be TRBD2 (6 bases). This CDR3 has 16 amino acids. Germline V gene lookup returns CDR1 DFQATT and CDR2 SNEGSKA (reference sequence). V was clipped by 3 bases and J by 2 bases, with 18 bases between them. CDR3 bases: TGCAGTGCTAGTACGGACTACCGGTCTCCCACAGATACGCAGTATTTT. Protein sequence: CSASTDYRSPTDTQYF.

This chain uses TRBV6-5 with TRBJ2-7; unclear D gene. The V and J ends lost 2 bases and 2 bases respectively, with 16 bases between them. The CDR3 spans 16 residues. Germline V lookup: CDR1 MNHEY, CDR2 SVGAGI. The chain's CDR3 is CASSYGNRVQTYEQYF. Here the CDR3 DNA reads TGTGCCAGCAGTTACGGTAACAGAGTACAAACCTACGAGCAGTACTTC.

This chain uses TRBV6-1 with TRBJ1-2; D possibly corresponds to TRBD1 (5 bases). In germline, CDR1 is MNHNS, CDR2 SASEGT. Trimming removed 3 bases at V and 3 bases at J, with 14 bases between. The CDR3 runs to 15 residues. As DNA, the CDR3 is TGTGCCAGCAGTGACGCCGGGACTCTCTACTATGGCTACACCTTC. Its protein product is CASSDAGTLYYGYTF.

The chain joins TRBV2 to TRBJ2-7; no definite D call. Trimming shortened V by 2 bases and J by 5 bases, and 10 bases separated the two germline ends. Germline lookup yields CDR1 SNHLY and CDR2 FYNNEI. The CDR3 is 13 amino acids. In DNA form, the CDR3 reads TGTGCCAGCAGTGAACAGAACCACCACGAGCAGTACTTC. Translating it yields CASSEQNHHEQYF.

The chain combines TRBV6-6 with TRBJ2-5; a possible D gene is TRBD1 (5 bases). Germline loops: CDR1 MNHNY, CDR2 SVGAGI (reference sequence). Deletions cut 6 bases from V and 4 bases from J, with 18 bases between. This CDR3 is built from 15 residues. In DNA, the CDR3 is TGTGCCAGCAGCCGACCCCCAGGGTTGGGAGAGACCCAGTACTTC. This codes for CASSRPPGLGETQYF.

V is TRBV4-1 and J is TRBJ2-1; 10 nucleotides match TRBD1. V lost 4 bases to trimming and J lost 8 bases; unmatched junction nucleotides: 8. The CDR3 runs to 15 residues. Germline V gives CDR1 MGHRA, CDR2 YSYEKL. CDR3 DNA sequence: TGCGCCAGCAGCCTGTCGGGACAGGGGTTCGATGAGCAGTTCTTC. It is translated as CASSLSGQGFDEQFF.

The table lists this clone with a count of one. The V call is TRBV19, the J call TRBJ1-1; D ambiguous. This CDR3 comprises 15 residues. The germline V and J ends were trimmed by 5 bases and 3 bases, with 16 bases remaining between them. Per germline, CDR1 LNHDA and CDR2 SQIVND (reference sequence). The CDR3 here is CASSAGRGRDTEAFF. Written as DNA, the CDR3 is TGTGCCAGTAGTGCCGGGCGGGGAAGGGACACTGAAGCTTTCTTT.

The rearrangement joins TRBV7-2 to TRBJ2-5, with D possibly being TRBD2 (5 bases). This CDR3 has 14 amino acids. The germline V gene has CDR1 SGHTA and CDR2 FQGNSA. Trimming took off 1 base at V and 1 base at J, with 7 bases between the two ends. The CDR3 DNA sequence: TGTGCCAGCAGCTTAGTTCGGGGCCAAGAGACCCAGTACTTC. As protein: CASSLVRGQETQYF.

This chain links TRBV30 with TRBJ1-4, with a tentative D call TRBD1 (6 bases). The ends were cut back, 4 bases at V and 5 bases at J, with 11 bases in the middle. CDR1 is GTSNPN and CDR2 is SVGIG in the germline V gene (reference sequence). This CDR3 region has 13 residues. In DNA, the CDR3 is TGTGCCTGGATGACAGGCGAGAATGAAAAACTGTTTTTT. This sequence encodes CAWMTGENEKLFF. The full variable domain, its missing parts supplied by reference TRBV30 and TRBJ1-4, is SQTIHQWPATLVQPVGSPLSLECTVEGTSNPNLYWYRQAAGRGLQLLFYSVGIGQISSEVPQNLSASRPQDRQFILSSKKLLLSDSGFYLCAWMTGENEKLFFGSGTQLSVL.

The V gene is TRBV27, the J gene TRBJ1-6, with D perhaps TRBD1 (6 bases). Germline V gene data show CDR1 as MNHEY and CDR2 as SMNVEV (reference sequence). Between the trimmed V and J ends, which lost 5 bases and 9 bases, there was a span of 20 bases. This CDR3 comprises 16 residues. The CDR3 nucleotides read TGTGCCAGCAGTCCGATTGCCCAGGGGCGTGGTTCACCCCTCCACTTT. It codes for CASSPIAQGRGSPLHF.

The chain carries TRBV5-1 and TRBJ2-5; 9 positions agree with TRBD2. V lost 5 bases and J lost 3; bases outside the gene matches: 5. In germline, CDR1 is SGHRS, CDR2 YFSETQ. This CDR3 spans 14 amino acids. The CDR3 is CASRKRGAEETQYF. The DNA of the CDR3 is TGCGCCAGCAGAAAGCGGGGGGCCGAAGAGACCCAGTACTTC.

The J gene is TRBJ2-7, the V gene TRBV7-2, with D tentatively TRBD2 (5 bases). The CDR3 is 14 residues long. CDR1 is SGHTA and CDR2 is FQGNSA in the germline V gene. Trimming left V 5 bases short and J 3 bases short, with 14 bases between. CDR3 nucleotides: TGTGCCAGCAGCCTATTCCGGGGAGACTACGAGCAGTACTTC. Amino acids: CASSLFRGDYEQYF.

The CDR3 sequence is CASSLSSGFAWLGDTQYF. The CDR3 nucleotides read TGTGCCAGCAGCTTAAGCTCTGGGTTTGCTTGGCTAGGAGATACGCAGTATTTT. V and J are TRBV11-2 and TRBJ2-3; no firm D call. Germline V gives CDR1 SGHAT, CDR2 FQNNGV. The CDR3 runs 18 residues. The V end was cut by 2 bases, the J end by 5 bases, with 23 bases between. The whole variable domain, filled in from reference TRBV11-2 and TRBJ2-3, reads EAGVAQSPRYKIIEKRQSVAFWCNPISGHATLYWYQQILGQGPKLLIQFQNNGVVDDSQLPKDRFSAERLKGVDSTLKIQPAKLEDSAVYLCASSLSSGFAWLGDTQYFGPGTRLTVL.

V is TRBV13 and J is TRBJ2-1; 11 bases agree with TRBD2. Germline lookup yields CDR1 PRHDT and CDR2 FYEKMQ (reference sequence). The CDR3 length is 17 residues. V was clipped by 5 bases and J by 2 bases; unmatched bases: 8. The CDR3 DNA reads TGTGCCAGCAGCGGAAGACTAGCGGGATTGCCCTACAATGAGCAGTTCTTC. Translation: CASSGRLAGLPYNEQFF.

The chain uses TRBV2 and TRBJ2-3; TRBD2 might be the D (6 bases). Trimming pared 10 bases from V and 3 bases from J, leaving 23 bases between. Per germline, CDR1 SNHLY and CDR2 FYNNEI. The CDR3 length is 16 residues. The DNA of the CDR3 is TGTGCCATCTCCGCTGACGGGGGTCGAGTAACAGATACGCAGTATTTT. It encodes CAISADGGRVTDTQYF.

DNA of the CDR3: TGTGCCAGCAGCACACAGGCGAACACTGAAGCTTTCTTT. It codes for CASSTQANTEAFF. J is TRBJ1-1 and V is TRBV6-4; D possibly corresponds to TRBD1 (5 bases). The CDR3 is made up of 13 amino acids. The V end was cut by 6 bases, the J end by 1 base, with 9 bases between. Germline CDR1 MRHNA, CDR2 SNTAGT.

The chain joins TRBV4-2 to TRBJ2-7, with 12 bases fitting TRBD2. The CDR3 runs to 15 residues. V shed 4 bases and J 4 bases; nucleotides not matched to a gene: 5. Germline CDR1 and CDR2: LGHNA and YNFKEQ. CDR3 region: CASSRSGTSGYEQYF. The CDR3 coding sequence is TGTGCCAGCAGCCGCTCCGGGACTAGCGGGTACGAGCAGTACTTC.

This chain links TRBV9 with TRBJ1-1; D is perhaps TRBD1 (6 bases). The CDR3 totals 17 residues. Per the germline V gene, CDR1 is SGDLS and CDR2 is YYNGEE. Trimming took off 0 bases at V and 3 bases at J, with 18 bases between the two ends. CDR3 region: CASSVANGQNPHTEAFF. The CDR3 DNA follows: TGTGCCAGCAGCGTAGCTAACGGACAGAACCCTCACACTGAAGCTTTCTTT.

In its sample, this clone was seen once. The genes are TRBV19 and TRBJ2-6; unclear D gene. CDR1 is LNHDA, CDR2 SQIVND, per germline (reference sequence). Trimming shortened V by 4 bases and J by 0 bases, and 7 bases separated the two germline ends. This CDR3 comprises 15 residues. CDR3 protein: CASSKTYSGANVLTF. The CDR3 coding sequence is TGTGCCAGTAGTAAGACTTACTCTGGGGCCAACGTCCTGACTTTC.

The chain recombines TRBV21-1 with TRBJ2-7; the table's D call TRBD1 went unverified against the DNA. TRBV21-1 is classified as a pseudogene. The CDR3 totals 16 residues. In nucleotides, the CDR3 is TGTGCCAGCAGCAAAGCCCGTGACAGCAGCTCCTACGAGCAGTACTTC. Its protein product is CASSKARDSSSYEQYF.

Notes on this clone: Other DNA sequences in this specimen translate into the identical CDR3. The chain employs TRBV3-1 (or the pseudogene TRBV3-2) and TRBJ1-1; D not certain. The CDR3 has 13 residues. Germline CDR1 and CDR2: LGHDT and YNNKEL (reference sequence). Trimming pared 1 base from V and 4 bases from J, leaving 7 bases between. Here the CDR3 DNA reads TGTGCCAGCAGCCAAGTAAGAGGCACTGAAGCTTTCTTT. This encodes CASSQVRGTEAFF.

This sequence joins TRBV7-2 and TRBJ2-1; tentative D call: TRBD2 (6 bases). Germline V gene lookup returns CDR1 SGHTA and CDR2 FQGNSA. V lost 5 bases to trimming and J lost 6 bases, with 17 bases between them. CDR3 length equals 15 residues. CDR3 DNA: TGTGCCAGCAGCCCCGGTGGGGGGTTCTTCAATGAGCAGTTCTTC. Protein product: CASSPGGGFFNEQFF.

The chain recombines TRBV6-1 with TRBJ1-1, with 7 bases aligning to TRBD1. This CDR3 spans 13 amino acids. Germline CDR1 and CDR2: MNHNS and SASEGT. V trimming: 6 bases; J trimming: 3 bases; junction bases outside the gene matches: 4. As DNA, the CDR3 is TGTGCCAGCAGGGTACAGGGGCACACTGAAGCTTTCTTT. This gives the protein CASRVQGHTEAFF.